The 25 T cell receptor beta chains reported below all come from one sample, sequenced in a study of beta chain features in type 1 diabetes. These receptors have no known antigen. The isolated RNA, all of it, was reverse transcribed, so expressed TCRB transcripts were what got sequenced. Assay used: immunoSEQ multiplex PCR; TCRdb lists only in-frame clones, some missing. The data hold about 340,000 clones, with 7% to 10% observed a single time. Study-wide results and caveats: Moderate yet significant TCRB CDR3 shortening was seen in Type 1 diabetes patients in all four CD4+ subsets.

The sequenced material came from central memory CD4+ T cells from blood. The receptors were sampled from a man under 40 with type 1 diabetes.

For the CDR3, the DNA is TGCGCCAGCAGCCGAGTAGGACAGGAGACTGAAGCTTTCTTT. It specifies CASSRVGQETEAFF. The chain recombines TRBV4-3 with TRBJ1-1, with 7 bases fitting TRBD1. Germline assignment: CDR1 LGHNA and CDR2 YSLEER. CDR3 length: 14 amino acids. J gave up 5 bases and V 4 bases, and 7 bases lay outside the gene matches.

This clone was seen a few times. The gene calls are TRBV28 and TRBJ2-2; TRBD1 matches 7 bases. This CDR3 spans 14 amino acids. Per the germline V gene, CDR1 is MDHEN and CDR2 is SYDVKM. V lost 11 bases, J lost 5 bases, and 11 bases stayed unmatched. CDR3 sequence reads: CAGRDSQYTGELFF. Here the CDR3 DNA reads TGTGCCGGAAGGGACAGCCAGTATACCGGGGAGCTGTTTTTT.

The gene calls are TRBV5-1 and TRBJ1-1; 10 nucleotides line up with TRBD1. CDR1 SGHRS and CDR2 YFSETQ come from the germline V gene. The CDR3 length is 14 residues. After removal of 4 bases from V and 5 bases from J, the junction contained 5 bases not matched to a gene. Here the CDR3 reads CASSIGQGGTEAFF. In DNA form, the CDR3 reads TGCGCCAGCAGCATAGGACAGGGGGGGACTGAAGCTTTCTTT.

V gene TRBV4-3 combines with J gene TRBJ2-4; 11 bases agree with TRBD1. This CDR3 is built from 17 residues. V lost 5 bases, J lost 6 bases, and 12 bases stayed unmatched. Germline-derived CDR1 and CDR2 are LGHNA and YSLEER. The CDR3 DNA reads TGCGCCAGCAGCGCCCGTTGGGGGACAGGGGGGAGAAACATTCAGTACTTC. Amino acid sequence: CASSARWGTGGRNIQYF.

A few counts support this clone. The V and J genes are TRBV20-1 and TRBJ2-7; no definite D call. Germline V gene sequence: CDR1 DFQATT, CDR2 SNEGSKA (reference sequence). The CDR3 covers 10 residues. The V end lost 3 bases, the J end lost 1 base, and 1 base lay between the germline ends. CDR3 sequence reads: CSASSYEQYF. CDR3 nucleotides: TGCAGTGCTAGTTCCTACGAGCAGTACTTC.

The chain employs TRBV7-8 and TRBJ1-1; possible D gene TRBD1, 5 bases. The germline gives CDR1 SGHVS, CDR2 FQNEAQ. V gave up 5 bases and J gave up 0 bases, with 19 bases separating them. CDR3 length equals 17 residues. This CDR3 reads CASSLRGQGVLNTEAFF. CDR3 coding DNA: TGTGCCAGCAGCCTCCGCGGTCAGGGTGTGTTGAACACTGAAGCTTTCTTT.

This clone has just a few counts. This chain connects TRBV18 to TRBJ2-7; D gene uncertain. The germline V gene has CDR1 KGHSH and CDR2 LQKENI. This CDR3 has 14 amino acids. The ends were cut back, 4 bases at V and 5 bases at J, with 15 bases in the middle. This chain's CDR3 is CASSLGMSPDEQYF. The CDR3, as DNA: TGTGCCAGCTCACTTGGTATGTCTCCGGACGAGCAGTACTTC.

In its sample, this clone was seen a few times. The chain has TRBV18 and TRBJ2-3, with 9 bases matching TRBD2. The junction had 8 bases not matched to a gene; V was cut back by 1 base and J by 6 bases. Germline CDR1 KGHSH, CDR2 LQKENI. The CDR3 is 16 residues long. The CDR3 bases are TGTGCCAGCTCACCACGCCGAGCGGGGGGCGCCGATACGCAGTATTTT. Amino acids: CASSPRRAGGADTQYF.

This clone was counted only a few times. This chain connects TRBV27 to TRBJ2-1; 8 bases agree with TRBD1. CDR3 length: 14 amino acids. Germline V CDR1 and CDR2: MNHEY, SMNVEV (reference sequence). J was trimmed by 4 bases and V by 6 bases; bases with no gene match: 5. The CDR3 loop is CASSRTGNYNEQFF. In DNA form, the CDR3 reads TGTGCCAGCAGCCGGACAGGGAATTACAATGAGCAGTTCTTC.

In its sample, this clone was seen many times. V is TRBV5-1 and J is TRBJ2-2; no clear D gene. The length of the CDR3 is 14 residues. Deletions cut 0 bases from V and 1 base from J, with 4 bases between. CDR1 and CDR2 from the germline V gene are SGHRS and YFSETQ. The CDR3 loop reads CASSLDKNTGELFF. Here the CDR3 DNA reads TGCGCCAGCAGCTTGGACAAGAACACCGGGGAGCTGTTTTTT. The complete variable domain, with remaining parts taken from reference TRBV5-1 and TRBJ2-2, reads KAGVTQTPRYLIKTRGQQVTLSCSPISGHRSVSWYQQTPGQGLQFLFEYFSETQRNKGNFPGRFSGRQFSNSRSEMNVSTLELGDSALYLCASSLDKNTGELFFGEGSRLTVL.

The rearrangement links TRBV2 to TRBJ1-2; D might be TRBD1 (5 bases). There are 12 residues in the CDR3. The V gene's germline CDR1 is SNHLY and CDR2 FYNNEI. V was shortened by 3 bases and J by 4 bases, with 6 bases between the two germline ends. CDR3 bases: TGTGCCAGCAGTGATGACAGCTATGGCTACACCTTC. It translates to CASSDDSYGYTF. Based on the CDR3 plus reference TRBV2 and TRBJ1-2, the full variable domain is EPEVTQTPSHQVTQMGQEVILRCVPISNHLYFYWYRQILGQKVEFLVSFYNNEISEKSEIFDDQFSVERPDGSNFTLKIRSTKLEDSAMYFCASSDDSYGYTFGSGTRLTVV.

Regarding this clone: This sample includes further DNA sequences coding for the same CDR3. This chain joins TRBV5-1 and TRBJ2-3, with D hard to call. The CDR3 has 13 amino acids. Per germline, CDR1 SGHRS and CDR2 YFSETQ. The V gene lost 4 bases and the J gene lost 6 bases, with 12 bases spanning the gap. CDR3 amino acids: CASSAATRDTQYF. In nucleotides, the CDR3 is TGCGCCAGCAGCGCGGCGACGCGGGATACGCAGTATTTT.

This clone was observed many times. The chain uses TRBV7-2 and TRBJ2-5; 7 nucleotides align to TRBD1. This CDR3 is built from 13 residues. CDR1 and CDR2 (germline): SGHTA, FQGNSA. V gave up 6 bases and J gave up 5 bases; unmatched junction bases: 6. The CDR3 spells CASRQTGSETQYF. The CDR3 nucleotides are TGTGCCAGCAGACAGACAGGGTCCGAGACCCAGTACTTC.

This clone was seen a handful of times. The rearrangement uses TRBV7-2 and TRBJ2-7; D may be TRBD1 (6 bases). V was pared by 2 bases and J by 0 bases, with 8 bases between. Germline V gives CDR1 SGHTA, CDR2 FQGNSA. The CDR3 has 14 amino acids. The CDR3 loop reads CASSLLTGSYEQYF. CDR3 nucleotides: TGTGCCAGCAGCTTACTGACAGGCTCCTACGAGCAGTACTTC.

The rearrangement links TRBV30 to TRBJ1-1; D is ambiguous. The CDR3 is made up of 14 amino acids. The germline V gene has CDR1 GTSNPN and CDR2 SVGIG (reference sequence). Trimming left V 2 bases short and J 5 bases short, with 15 bases between. DNA of the CDR3: TGTGCCTGGAGTCCGACCGGCGGGGTTACTGAAGCTTTCTTT. Encoded protein: CAWSPTGGVTEAFF. Drawing the rest from reference TRBV30 and TRBJ1-1, the complete variable domain is SQTIHQWPATLVQPVGSPLSLECTVEGTSNPNLYWYRQAAGRGLQLLFYSVGIGQISSEVPQNLSASRPQDRQFILSSKKLLLSDSGFYLCAWSPTGGVTEAFFGQGTRLTVV.

This chain links TRBV7-2 with TRBJ2-5; no clear D gene. CDR1 is SGHTA, CDR2 FQGNSA, per germline. The CDR3 loop spans 16 amino acids. Trimming cost V 2 bases and J 4 bases, with 17 bases left between them. This CDR3 reads CASSLTRTQLGETQYF. In DNA, the CDR3 is TGTGCCAGCAGCTTAACTCGTACACAGCTCGGAGAGACCCAGTACTTC.

The sample holds a few counts of this clone. The chain employs TRBV15 and TRBJ2-5, with D perhaps given as TRBD1 or TRBD2 (5 bases each). This CDR3 has 16 amino acids. Germline CDR1 LNHNV, CDR2 YYDKDF (reference sequence). Trimming shortened V by 0 bases and J by 5 bases, and 16 bases separated the two germline ends. DNA of the CDR3: TGTGCCACCAGCAGAGATTCCGGCGAAGGGGAGGAGACCCAGTACTTC. It codes for CATSRDSGEGEETQYF.

This clone was seen more than once but under ten times. The rearrangement links TRBV7-2 to TRBJ2-1, with D tentatively TRBD1 (5 bases). The CDR3 loop spans 16 amino acids. Trimming shortened V by 4 bases and J by 2 bases, and 15 bases separated the two germline ends. Germline V gene sequence: CDR1 SGHTA, CDR2 FQGNSA. The CDR3 spells CASSWEGQGTYNEQFF. The CDR3 region has the DNA TGTGCCAGCAGCTGGGAAGGGCAGGGTACCTACAATGAGCAGTTCTTC.

The sample holds a few counts of this clone. The gene calls are TRBV5-6 and TRBJ1-2; D may be TRBD1 (6 bases). The germline V and J ends were trimmed by 0 bases and 8 bases, with 8 bases remaining between them. This CDR3 is built from 12 residues. CDR1 SGHDT and CDR2 YYEEEE come from the germline V gene. The CDR3 loop is CASSLGTVGYTF. As DNA, the CDR3 is TGTGCCAGCAGCTTGGGGACAGTAGGCTACACCTTC.

This clone was observed a handful of times. The chain recombines TRBV7-2 with TRBJ2-5; TRBD2 agrees at 9 bases. Germline CDR1 is SGHTA and CDR2 is FQGNSA. The CDR3 has 16 residues. J lost 2 bases, V lost 0 bases, and 4 bases had no gene match. The CDR3 DNA reads as TGTGCCAGCAGCTTAGCCCCAGCGGGGGGTCAAGAGACCCAGTACTTC. The encoded protein is CASSLAPAGGQETQYF.

The rearrangement uses TRBV18 and TRBJ2-3, with 8 nucleotides matching TRBD1. Trimming took 8 bases from V and 2 from J; bases not matched to a gene: 6. The CDR3 runs 14 residues. Germline loops: CDR1 KGHSH, CDR2 LQKENI. Written as DNA, the CDR3 is TGTGCCAGCCTAACAGGGGGGTCCACAGATACGCAGTATTTT. This gives the protein CASLTGGSTDTQYF.

This clone has a handful of counts. This sequence joins TRBV7-2 and TRBJ1-2; D is undetermined. The length of the CDR3 is 14 residues. CDR1 is SGHTA, CDR2 FQGNSA, per germline. Between the trimmed V and J ends, which lost 3 bases and 4 bases, there was a span of 12 bases. The CDR3, as DNA: TGTGCCAGCAGCTTTAACAGCCTCAGCTATGGCTACACCTTC. Encoded protein: CASSFNSLSYGYTF.

The chain has TRBV29-1 and TRBJ1-3; D uncertain. Trimming removed 5 bases at V and 0 bases at J, with 8 bases between. Germline CDR1 is SQVTM and CDR2 is ANQGSEA. The CDR3 runs to 13 residues. The CDR3 spells CSVFLSSGNTIYF. CDR3 nucleotides: TGCAGCGTTTTCCTTAGCTCTGGAAACACCATATATTTT.

There are a few counts of this clone. This rearrangement joins TRBV9 to TRBJ2-7; D possibly uses TRBD1 or TRBD2 (5 bases each). V was trimmed by 3 bases and J by 3 bases, leaving 7 bases between them. Germline CDR1 is SGDLS and CDR2 is YYNGEE. The CDR3 totals 12 residues. CDR3 sequence (DNA): TGTGCCAGCAGCGCAGGGAGCTACGAGCAGTACTTC. The encoded protein is CASSAGSYEQYF. Supplemented by reference TRBV9 and TRBJ2-7, the full variable domain reads DSGVTQTPKHLITATGQRVTLRCSPRSGDLSVYWYQQSLDQGLQFLIQYYNGEERAKGNILERFSAQQFPDLHSELNLSSLELGDSALYFCASSAGSYEQYFGPGTRLTVT.

The chain employs TRBV28 and TRBJ1-6; no reliable D call. V gave up 2 bases and J gave up 8 bases, with 10 bases separating them. The CDR3 is 14 residues long. Germline loops: CDR1 MDHEN, CDR2 SYDVKM. In DNA form, the CDR3 reads TGTGCCAGCAGTTTAAGAACCGAGTATTCACCCCTCCACTTT. This codes for CASSLRTEYSPLHF.